This TCR beta chain was recovered during a study of cytomegalovirus exposure and HLA in healthy donors. Points from the study as a whole: TCR beta chains numbering more than 150 were designated cytomegalovirus-associated. First-cohort TCR clusters were later found to tend to co-occur in the approximately 110 validation repertoires.

Assay used: immunoSEQ multiplex PCR; TCRdb lists only in-frame clones, some missing. Of some 220,000 clones listed, about nine tenths are singletons. A word on this clone: Its cognate antigen is unknown.

The germline V gene has CDR1 SGHRS and CDR2 YFSETQ. The CDR3 loop spans 14 amino acids. The germline V and J ends were trimmed by 5 bases and 10 bases, with 19 bases remaining between them. J is TRBJ2-1 and V is TRBV5-1; D not resolved. The specimen was PBMCs. The receptor was derived from a woman aged 18-29 years in good health and CMV-seronegative. The CDR3 loop is CASRATKAGDEQFF. The CDR3 DNA reads as TGCGCCAGCAGGGCCACTAAGGCCGGCGACGAGCAGTTCTTC.